The rows below give T cell receptor beta chains drawn from one sample of a study of blood T cell repertoires in COVID-19. TCRdb's table, derived via immunoSEQ multiplex PCR, lists solely in-frame clones and lacks some. This table holds more than 150,000 clones, around 90% found once. Sequenced input: peripheral blood. These receptors came from a man in his 60s with COVID-19, enrolled during active disease. Both conserved end residues are trimmed from each CDR3.

j_call v_call cdr3_aa
TRBJ2-2 TRBV3-1/TRBV3-2 ASSQGLADPGGELF
TRBJ1-2 TRBV19 ASRERTGLYGYT
TRBJ1-5 TRBV7-2 ASSPDRNYSNQPQH
TRBJ2-2 TRBV28 ASSLQAGELF
TRBJ2-2 TRBV24-1 ATSDPGAGTGELF
TRBJ1-5 TRBV25-1 ASSEAGYNQPQH
TRBJ2-5 TRBV7-8 ASRSPGQGETQY
TRBJ2-1 TRBV7-2 ASSLSWAAYNEQF
TRBJ2-7 TRBV27 ASSKRGYEGNEQY
TRBJ2-1 TRBV2 ASSDGRNNEQF
TRBJ2-3 TRBV7-9 ASSLGYDSGTDTQY
TRBJ1-2 TRBV7-9 ASSPDKLNGYT
TRBJ1-1 TRBV7-9 ASSLGGVNRAEAF
TRBJ1-1 TRBV11-3 ASSQGRVNTEAF
TRBJ1-3 TRBV28 ASSFLGQGAHPSGNTIY
TRBJ2-1 TRBV6-2/TRBV6-3 ASSNRRTDEQF
TRBJ2-2 TRBV24-1 ATGTSGGVESGELF
TRBJ1-1 TRBV6-2/TRBV6-3 ASTPHGNTEAF
TRBJ2-2 TRBV24-1 ATRQGARTGELF
TRBJ1-2 TRBV28 ASSSQGFYGYT
TRBJ1-5 TRBV7-2 ASSEVGQLNQPQH
TRBJ1-2 TRBV6-5 ASKRDTNNYGYT
TRBJ1-4 TRBV28 ASSFPTETNEKLF
TRBJ2-2 TRBV7-7 ASSSQPGSNTGELF
TRBJ2-7 TRBV29-1 SALRDRDYEQY
TRBJ1-2 TRBV7-2 ASSLWDRVGGNT
TRBJ2-7 TRBV27 ASSPPGHSTGF
TRBJ1-6 TRBV11-3 ASSLAGQGLSPLH
TRBJ2-5 TRBV3-1/TRBV3-2 ASSPRVTQETQY
TRBJ1-6 TRBV7-9 ASSLVSSRDRGNSPLH
TRBJ2-1 TRBV10-3 AISDKARHNEQF
TRBJ1-5 TRBV18 ASSRMAGLDQPQH
TRBJ1-6 TRBV28 ASSSRTGTHSPLH
TRBJ2-5 TRBV5-1 ASSLVTGGRETQY
TRBJ2-7 TRBV27 ASSYTTFDFSYEQY
TRBJ2-1 TRBV28 ASSLFFRDKGEQF
TRBJ2-6 TRBV19 ASSGGFTGANVLT
TRBJ1-2 TRBV7-2 ASSSALGNSGYGYT
TRBJ1-2 TRBV6-5 ASSYSSAGTYGYT
TRBJ2-1 TRBV5-5 ASSFDRGDNEQF
TRBJ2-7 TRBV29-1 SAGTGEQY
TRBJ2-5 TRBV5-4 ASSRDSEETQY
TRBJ2-5 TRBV7-3 ASSRLAGVETQY
TRBJ2-7 TRBV19 ASSREDFKADRYVGEQY